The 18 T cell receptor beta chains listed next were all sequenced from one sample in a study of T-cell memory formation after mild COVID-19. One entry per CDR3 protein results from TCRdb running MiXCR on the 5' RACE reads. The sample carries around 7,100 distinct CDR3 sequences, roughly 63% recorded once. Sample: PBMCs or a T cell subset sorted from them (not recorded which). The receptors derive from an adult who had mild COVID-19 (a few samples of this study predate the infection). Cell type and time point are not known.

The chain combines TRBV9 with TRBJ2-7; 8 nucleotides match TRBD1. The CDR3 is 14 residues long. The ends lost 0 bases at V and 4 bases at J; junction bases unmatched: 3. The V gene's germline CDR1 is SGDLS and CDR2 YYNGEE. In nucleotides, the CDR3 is TGTGCCAGCAGCGTAGGGACAGGGATATACGAGCAGTACTTC. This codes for CASSVGTGIYEQYF.

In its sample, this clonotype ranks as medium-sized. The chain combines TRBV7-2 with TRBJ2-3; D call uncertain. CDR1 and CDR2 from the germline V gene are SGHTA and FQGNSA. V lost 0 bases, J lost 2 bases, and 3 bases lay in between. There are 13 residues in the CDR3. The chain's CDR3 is CASSLANTDTQYF. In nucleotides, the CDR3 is TGTGCCAGCAGCTTAGCTAACACAGATACGCAGTATTTT.

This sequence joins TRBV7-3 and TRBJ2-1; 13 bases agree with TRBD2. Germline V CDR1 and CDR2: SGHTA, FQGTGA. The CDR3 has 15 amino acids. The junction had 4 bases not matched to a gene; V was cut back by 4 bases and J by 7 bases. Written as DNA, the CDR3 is TGTGCCAGCAGCTCACTAGCGGGGGGGTTTAATGAGCAGTTCTTC. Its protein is CASSSLAGGFNEQFF.

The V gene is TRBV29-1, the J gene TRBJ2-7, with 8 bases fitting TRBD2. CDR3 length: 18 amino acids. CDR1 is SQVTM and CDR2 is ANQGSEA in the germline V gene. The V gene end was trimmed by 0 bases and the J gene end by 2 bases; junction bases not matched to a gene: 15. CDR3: CSVEETPGHPGLAYEQYF. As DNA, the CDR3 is TGCAGCGTTGAAGAAACCCCGGGACACCCGGGACTAGCCTACGAGCAGTACTTC.

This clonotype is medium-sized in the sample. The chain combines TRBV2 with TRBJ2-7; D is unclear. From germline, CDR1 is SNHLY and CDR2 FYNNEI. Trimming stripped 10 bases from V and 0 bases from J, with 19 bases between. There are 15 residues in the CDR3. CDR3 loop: CATAQALRGSYEQYF. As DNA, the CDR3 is TGTGCCACCGCGCAGGCGCTTCGAGGCTCCTACGAGCAGTACTTC.

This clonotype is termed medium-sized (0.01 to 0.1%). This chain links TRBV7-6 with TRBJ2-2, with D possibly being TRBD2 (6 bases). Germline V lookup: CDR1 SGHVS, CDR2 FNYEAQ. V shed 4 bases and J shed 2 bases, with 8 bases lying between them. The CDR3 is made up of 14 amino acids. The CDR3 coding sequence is TGTGCCAGCAGCTCGGGGACTAACACCGGGGAGCTGTTTTTT. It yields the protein CASSSGTNTGELFF.

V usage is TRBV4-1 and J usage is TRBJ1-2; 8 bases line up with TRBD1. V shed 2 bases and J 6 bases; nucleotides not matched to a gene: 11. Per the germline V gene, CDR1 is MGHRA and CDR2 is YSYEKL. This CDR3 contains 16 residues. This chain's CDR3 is CASSQQPTDRGDGYTF. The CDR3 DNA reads TGCGCCAGCAGCCAACAACCGACCGACAGGGGAGATGGCTACACCTTC.

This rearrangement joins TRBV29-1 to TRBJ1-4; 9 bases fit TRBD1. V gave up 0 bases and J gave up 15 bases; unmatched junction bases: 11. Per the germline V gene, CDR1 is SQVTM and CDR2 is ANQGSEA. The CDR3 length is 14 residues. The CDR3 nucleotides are TGCAGCGTTGAAGATGGGGTAGGACAGGGGAAAGTGTTTTTT. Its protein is CSVEDGVGQGKVFF.

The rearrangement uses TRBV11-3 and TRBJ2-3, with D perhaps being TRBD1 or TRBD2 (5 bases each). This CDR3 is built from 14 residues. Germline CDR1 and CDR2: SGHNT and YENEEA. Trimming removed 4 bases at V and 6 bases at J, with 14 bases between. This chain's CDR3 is CASSSPSRADTQYF. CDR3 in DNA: TGTGCCAGCAGCTCCCCTAGCAGGGCCGATACGCAGTATTTT.

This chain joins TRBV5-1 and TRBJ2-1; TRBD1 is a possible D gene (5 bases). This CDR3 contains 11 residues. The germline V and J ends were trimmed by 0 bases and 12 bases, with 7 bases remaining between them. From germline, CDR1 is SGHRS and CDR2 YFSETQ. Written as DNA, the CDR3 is TGCGCCAGCAGCTTGGAAGGGGCGCAGTTCTTC. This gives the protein CASSLEGAQFF.

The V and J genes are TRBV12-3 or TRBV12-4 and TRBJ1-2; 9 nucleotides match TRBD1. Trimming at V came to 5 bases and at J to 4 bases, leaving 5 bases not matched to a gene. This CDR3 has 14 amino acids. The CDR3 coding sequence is TGTGCCAGCAGTCCGACAGGGGGGCCCTATGGCTACACCTTC. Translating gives CASSPTGGPYGYTF.

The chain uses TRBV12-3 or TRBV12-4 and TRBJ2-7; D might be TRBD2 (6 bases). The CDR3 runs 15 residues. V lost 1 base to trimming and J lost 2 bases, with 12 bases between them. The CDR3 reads CASSLVGLSPYEQYF. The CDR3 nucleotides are TGTGCCAGCAGTTTAGTGGGACTCTCGCCCTACGAGCAGTACTTC.

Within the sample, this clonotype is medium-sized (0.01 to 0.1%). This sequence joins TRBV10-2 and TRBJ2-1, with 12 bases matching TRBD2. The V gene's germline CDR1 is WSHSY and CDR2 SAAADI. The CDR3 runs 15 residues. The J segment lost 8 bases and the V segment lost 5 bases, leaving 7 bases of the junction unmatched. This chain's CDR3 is CASSILAGGPHEQFF. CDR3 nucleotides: TGCGCCAGCAGTATTCTAGCGGGGGGGCCCCATGAGCAGTTCTTC.

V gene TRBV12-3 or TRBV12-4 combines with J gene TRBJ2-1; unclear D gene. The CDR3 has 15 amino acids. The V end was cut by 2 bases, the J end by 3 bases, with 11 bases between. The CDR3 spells CASSLPPGLYNEQFF. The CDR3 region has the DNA TGTGCCAGCAGTTTACCTCCAGGCCTCTACAATGAGCAGTTCTTC.

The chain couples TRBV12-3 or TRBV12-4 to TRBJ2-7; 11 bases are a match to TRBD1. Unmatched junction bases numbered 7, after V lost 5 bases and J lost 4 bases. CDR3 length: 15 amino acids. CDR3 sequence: CASSVGQGEGYEQYF. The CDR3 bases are TGTGCCAGCAGTGTGGGACAGGGGGAAGGTTACGAGCAGTACTTC.

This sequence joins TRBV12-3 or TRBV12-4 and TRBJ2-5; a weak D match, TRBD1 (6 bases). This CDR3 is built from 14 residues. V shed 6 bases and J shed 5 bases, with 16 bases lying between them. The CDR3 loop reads CASRSHGGRETQYF. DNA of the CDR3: TGTGCCAGCAGATCCCATGGGGGCCGTGAGACCCAGTACTTC.

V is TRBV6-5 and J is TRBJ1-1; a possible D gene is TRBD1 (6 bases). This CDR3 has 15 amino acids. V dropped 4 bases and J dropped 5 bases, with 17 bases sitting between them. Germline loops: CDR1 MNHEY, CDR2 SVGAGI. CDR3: CASSLGGPHRTEAFF. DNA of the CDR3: TGTGCCAGCAGTTTAGGGGGGCCTCACAGGACTGAAGCTTTCTTT.

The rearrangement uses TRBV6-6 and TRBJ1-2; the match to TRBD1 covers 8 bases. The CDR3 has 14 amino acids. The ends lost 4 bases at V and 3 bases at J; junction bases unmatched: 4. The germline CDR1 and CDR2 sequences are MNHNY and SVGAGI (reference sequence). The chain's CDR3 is CASSSRTGHYGYTF. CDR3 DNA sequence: TGTGCCAGCAGTTCCAGGACAGGGCACTATGGCTACACCTTC.